These T cell receptor beta chains were read from a single sample in a study of blood T cell repertoires in COVID-19. Generated by immunoSEQ multiplex PCR, the TCRdb table keeps only in-frame clones and is missing some. The sample lists roughly 100,000 clones, around 81% occurring once. Sequencing was done on a sample of peripheral blood. Receptors originate from a man older than 75 with acute or convalescent COVID-19. The CDR3 runs from the conserved cysteine through the conserved F or W. Each record gives: D gene, clone size, J gene, V gene, CDR3 protein, CDR3 DNA. A D gene is named only where the DNA matches it firmly. Some rows mark clone size as missing; the rest say once, few, many or name a class of expanded clone.

TRBD1,.,TRBJ2-7,TRBV6-5,CASFSPGQGSYEQYF,TGTGCCAGCTTTTCCCCGGGACAGGGGTCCTACGAGCAGTACTTC
.,few,TRBJ2-2,TRBV30,CAGTGGWPGELFF,TGTGCCGGGACCGGGGGATGGCCCGGGGAGCTGTTTTTT
TRBD1,hyperexpanded,TRBJ2-7,TRBV3-1/TRBV3-2,CASSQERSWTGGNEQYF,TGTGCCAGCAGCCAAGAGAGAAGTTGGACAGGGGGCAACGAGCAGTACTTC
TRBD1,.,TRBJ2-5,TRBV5-1,CASSLDPGQSTETQYF,TGCGCCAGCAGCTTGGACCCGGGACAGTCAACAGAGACCCAGTACTTC
TRBD1,.,TRBJ2-5,TRBV10-2,CASSQTGRETQYF,TGCGCCAGCAGCCAGACAGGGCGAGAGACCCAGTACTTC
TRBD1,.,TRBJ2-7,TRBV18,CASSLLGTGPTEQYF,TGTGCCAGCTCACTCCTAGGGACAGGCCCCACCGAGCAGTACTTC
.,.,TRBJ1-1,TRBV2,CASSEESGMNTEAFF,TGTGCCAGCAGTGAAGAATCAGGGATGAACACTGAAGCTTTCTTT
TRBD1,few,TRBJ2-4,TRBV6-6,CASSDQGQGKNIQYF,TGTGCCAGCAGTGATCAGGGACAGGGGAAAAACATTCAGTACTTC
.,.,TRBJ2-5,TRBV18,CASSPTQAGETQYF,TGTGCCAGCTCACCAACGCAAGCGGGAGAGACCCAGTACTTC
.,.,TRBJ2-2,TRBV7-8,CASSLIGTNTNTGELFF,TGTGCCAGCAGCTTAATTGGGACAAACACGAACACCGGGGAGCTGTTTTTT
.,.,TRBJ2-1,TRBV5-1,CASSGLEAGGEQFF,TGCGCCAGCAGCGGGTTGGAAGCGGGCGGTGAGCAGTTCTTC
.,few,TRBJ2-5,TRBV4-1,CASSPGDKNGETQYF,TGCGCCAGCAGCCCCGGGGACAAAAATGGGGAGACCCAGTACTTC
.,few,TRBJ2-3,TRBV6-4,CASSPSGGTDTQYF,TGTGCCAGCAGTCCGAGCGGAGGCACAGATACGCAGTATTTT
.,.,TRBJ2-7,TRBV5-1,CASCLAESPYEQYF,TGCGCCAGCTGTCTGGCAGAATCCCCCTACGAGCAGTACTTC
.,many,TRBJ2-2,TRBV19,CASTSFINTGELFF,TGTGCCAGCACATCCTTCATTAACACCGGGGAGCTGTTTTTT
.,.,TRBJ1-4,TRBV6-6,CASRESTGGEKLFF,TGTGCCAGCAGGGAATCGACAGGCGGTGAAAAACTGTTTTTT
.,.,TRBJ1-5,TRBV18,CASSPKIGAGQPQHF,TGTGCCAGCTCACCAAAAATAGGGGCCGGCCAGCCCCAGCATTTT
.,.,TRBJ2-4,TRBV7-8,CASSLQGHIQYF,TGTGCCAGCAGCTTGCAGGGCCACATTCAGTACTTC
.,.,TRBJ1-5,TRBV16,CASSQSSPSNQPQHF,TGTGCCAGCAGCCAATCGTCTCCTAGCAATCAGCCCCAGCATTTT
TRBD1,.,TRBJ2-1,TRBV11-3,CASSSRTGGDEQFF,TGTGCCAGCAGCTCAAGGACAGGGGGCGATGAGCAGTTCTTC
.,.,TRBJ1-5,TRBV5-1,CARPGGGGRNQPQHF,TGCGCCCGGCCGGGGGGAGGGGGACGCAATCAGCCCCAGCATTTT
.,few,TRBJ2-3,TRBV4-3,CASSQDRAGPTDTQYF,TGCGCCAGCAGCCAAGATCGAGCCGGTCCCACAGATACGCAGTATTTT
TRBD1,.,TRBJ2-7,TRBV6-5,CASGETGAYEQYF,TGTGCCAGTGGGGAGACAGGGGCCTACGAGCAGTACTTC
TRBD1,.,TRBJ1-2,TRBV6-2/TRBV6-3,CASSSPQGNYGYTF,TGTGCCAGCAGTAGCCCACAGGGGAACTATGGCTACACCTTC
.,.,TRBJ2-3,TRBV11-3,CASSPNAGHTDTQYF,TGTGCCAGCAGCCCCAATGCTGGGCATACAGATACGCAGTATTTT
.,.,TRBJ2-2,TRBV5-1,CASSFGEIGELFF,TGCGCCAGCAGCTTTGGGGAGATCGGGGAGCTGTTTTTT
TRBD2,once,TRBJ2-5,TRBV9,CASSVGGTRQETQYF,TGTGCCAGCAGCGTAGGGGGGACTAGACAAGAGACCCAGTACTTC
.,.,TRBJ2-3,TRBV21-1,CASSKGDRGTDTQYF,TGTGCCAGCAGCAAAGGTGATAGAGGCACAGATACGCAGTATTTT
.,.,TRBJ1-2,TRBV11-2,CASSPDREYGYTF,TGTGCCAGCAGCCCGGATAGGGAGTATGGCTACACCTTC
.,few,TRBJ2-6,TRBV3-1/TRBV3-2,CASGRQVTGANVLTF,TGTGCCAGCGGGCGACAGGTTACTGGGGCCAACGTCCTGACTTTC
.,.,TRBJ2-3,TRBV20-1,CSGGGTDTQYF,TGCAGCGGCGGGGGCACAGATACGCAGTATTTT
.,once,TRBJ2-3,TRBV9,CASSVDFLDTQYF,TGTGCCAGCAGCGTAGACTTCCTAGATACGCAGTATTTT
.,.,TRBJ2-7,TRBV28,CASSYGGEQYF,TGTGCCAGCAGTTATGGGGGGGAGCAGTACTTC
TRBD1,.,TRBJ2-5,TRBV3-1/TRBV3-2,CASSPDRDRGETQYF,TGTGCCAGCAGCCCAGACCGGGACAGGGGGGAGACCCAGTACTTC
TRBD1,.,TRBJ2-7,TRBV5-4,CASSFPGQGYEQYF,TGTGCCAGCAGCTTCCCGGGACAGGGGTACGAGCAGTACTTC
.,.,TRBJ1-2,TRBV18,CASSYITGSSYTF,TGTGCCAGCTCGTACATTACAGGGAGTAGCTACACCTTC
TRBD2,.,TRBJ2-3,TRBV10-3,CAISGTSGRQDTQYF,TGTGCCATCAGTGGGACTAGCGGGAGGCAAGATACGCAGTATTTT
.,.,TRBJ2-4,TRBV27,CARRVTGGNIQYF,TGTGCCAGACGGGTAACCGGCGGAAACATTCAGTACTTC
TRBD1,few,TRBJ2-3,TRBV19,CASSRTGVSTDTQYF,TGTGCCAGTAGCCGGACAGGGGTGTCCACAGATACGCAGTATTTT
TRBD1,.,TRBJ2-1,TRBV18,CASSPRRTGNEQFF,TGTGCCAGCTCACCCAGGAGGACAGGCAATGAGCAGTTCTTC
TRBD1,.,TRBJ2-7,TRBV10-3,CAISGPGQGAYEQYF,TGTGCCATCAGTGGGCCGGGACAGGGGGCCTACGAGCAGTACTTC